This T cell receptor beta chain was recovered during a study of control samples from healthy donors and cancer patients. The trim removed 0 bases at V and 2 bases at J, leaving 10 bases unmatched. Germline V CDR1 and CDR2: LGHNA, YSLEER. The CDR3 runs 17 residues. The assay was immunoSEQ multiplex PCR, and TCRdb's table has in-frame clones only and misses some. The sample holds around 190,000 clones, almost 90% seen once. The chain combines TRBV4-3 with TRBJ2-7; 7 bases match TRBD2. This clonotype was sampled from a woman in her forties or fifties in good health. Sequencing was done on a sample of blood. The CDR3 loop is CASSQDKGAGTAYEQYF. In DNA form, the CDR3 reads TGCGCCAGCAGCCAAGATAAGGGAGCGGGGACCGCCTACGAGCAGTACTTC.